Reported below is one T cell receptor beta chain. Its antigen is still unknown. The data were taken from a study of monozygotic twins with inflammatory bowel disease. Study-level results: Patient-specific immunosuppressive treatments may have made repertoires more variable. IBD patients shared fewer clonotypes with other individuals than healthy twins, especially patients with disease activity signs. Discordant twins showed the same repertoire similarity as concordant twins, possibly from limited power.

The CDR3 runs to 15 residues. Using TCRalpha and TCRbeta cDNA, the researchers carried out two nested PCRs that lasted roughly 16 and 10 cycles. TCRdb re-called the 5' RACE reads and catalogs CDR3 proteins one per entry, DNA excluded. Reported are 350,000 to 400,000 distinct CDR3 sequences; the ten largest clones contain approximately 2.8%. This chain connects TRBV12-3 or TRBV12-4 to TRBJ1-5; the D call from TCRdb, TRBD1, cannot be confirmed without DNA. Specimen: blood. This receptor was taken from a human donor with ulcerative colitis or Crohn's disease, or a healthy co-twin of an affected twin (not recorded which). This CDR3 reads CASSRTGAAGQPQHF.